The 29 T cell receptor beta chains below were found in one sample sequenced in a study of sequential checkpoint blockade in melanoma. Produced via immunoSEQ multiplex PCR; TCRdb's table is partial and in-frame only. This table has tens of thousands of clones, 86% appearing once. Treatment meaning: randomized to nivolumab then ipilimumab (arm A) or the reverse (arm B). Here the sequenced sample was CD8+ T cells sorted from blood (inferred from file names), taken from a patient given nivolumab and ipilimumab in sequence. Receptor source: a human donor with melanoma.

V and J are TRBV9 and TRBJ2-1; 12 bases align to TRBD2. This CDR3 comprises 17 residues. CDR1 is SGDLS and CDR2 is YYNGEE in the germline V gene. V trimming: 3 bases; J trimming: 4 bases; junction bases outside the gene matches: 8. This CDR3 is CASSDPTSGSIYNEQFF. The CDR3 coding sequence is TGTGCCAGCAGCGACCCGACTAGCGGGAGTATATACAATGAGCAGTTCTTC.

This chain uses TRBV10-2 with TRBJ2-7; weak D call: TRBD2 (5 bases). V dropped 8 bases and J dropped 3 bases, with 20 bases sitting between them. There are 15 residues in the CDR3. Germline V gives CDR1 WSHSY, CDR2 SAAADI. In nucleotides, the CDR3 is TGCGCCAGCGGGAGTAGGGTTGCAAGGGACTACGAGCAGTACTTC. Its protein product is CASGSRVARDYEQYF.

The CDR3 coding sequence is TGTGCCAGCAGAAGCCGGACAGACACTGAAGCTTTCTTT. It is translated as CASRSRTDTEAFF. The V call is TRBV6-6, the J call TRBJ1-1, with D possibly TRBD1 on 6 matching bases. Trimming took off 6 bases at V and 3 bases at J, with 11 bases between the two ends. CDR1 and CDR2 from the germline V gene are MNHNY and SVGAGI (reference sequence). This CDR3 contains 13 residues.

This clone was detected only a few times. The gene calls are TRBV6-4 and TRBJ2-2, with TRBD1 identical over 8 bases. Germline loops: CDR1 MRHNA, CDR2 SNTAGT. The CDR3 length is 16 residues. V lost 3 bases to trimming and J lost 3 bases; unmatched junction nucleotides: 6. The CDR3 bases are TGTGCCAGCAGTGATAAAGGACAGGGAGACACCGGGGAGCTGTTTTTT. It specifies CASSDKGQGDTGELFF.

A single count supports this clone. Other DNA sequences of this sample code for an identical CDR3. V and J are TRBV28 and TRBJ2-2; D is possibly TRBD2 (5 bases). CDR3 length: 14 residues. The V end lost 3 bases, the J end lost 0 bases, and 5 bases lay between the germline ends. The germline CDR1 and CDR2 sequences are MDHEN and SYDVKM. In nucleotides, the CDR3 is TGTGCCAGCAGTTTGAGGGCGAACACCGGGGAGCTGTTTTTT. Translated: CASSLRANTGELFF.

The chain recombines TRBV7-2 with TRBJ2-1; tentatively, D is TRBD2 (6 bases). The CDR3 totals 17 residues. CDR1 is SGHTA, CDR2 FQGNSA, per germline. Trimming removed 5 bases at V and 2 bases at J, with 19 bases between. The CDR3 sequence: CASSPRSGLTTYNEQFF. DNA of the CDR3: TGTGCCAGCAGCCCCCGTTCTGGACTAACTACCTACAATGAGCAGTTCTTC.

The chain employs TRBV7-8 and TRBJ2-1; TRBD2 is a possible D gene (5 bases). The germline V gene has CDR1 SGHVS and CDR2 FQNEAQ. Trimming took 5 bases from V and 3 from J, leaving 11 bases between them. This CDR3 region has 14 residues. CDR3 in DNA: TGTGCCAGCAGCCTACTAGGCCGCTACAATGAGCAGTTCTTC. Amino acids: CASSLLGRYNEQFF.

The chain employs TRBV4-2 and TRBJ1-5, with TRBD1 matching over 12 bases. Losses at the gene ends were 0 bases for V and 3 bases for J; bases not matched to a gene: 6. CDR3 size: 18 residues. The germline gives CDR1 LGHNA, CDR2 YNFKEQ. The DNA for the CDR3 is TGTGCCAGCAGCCAAGATCCGGGACAGGGGGCTTACAATCAGCCCCAGCATTTT. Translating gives CASSQDPGQGAYNQPQHF.

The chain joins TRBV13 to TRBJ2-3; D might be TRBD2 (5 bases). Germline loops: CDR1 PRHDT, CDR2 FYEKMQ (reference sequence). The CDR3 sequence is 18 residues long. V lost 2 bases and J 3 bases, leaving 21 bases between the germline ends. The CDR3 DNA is TGTGCCAGCAGCTTATATTACGGACTGAAACCTAGAACAGATACGCAGTATTTT. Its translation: CASSLYYGLKPRTDTQYF.

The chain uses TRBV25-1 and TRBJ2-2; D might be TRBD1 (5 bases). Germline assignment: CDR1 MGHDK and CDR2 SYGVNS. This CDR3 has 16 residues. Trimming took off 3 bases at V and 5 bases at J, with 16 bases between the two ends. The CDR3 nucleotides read TGTGCCAGCAGTGACGCACAGGCAGGGTGGACCGGGGAGCTGTTTTTT. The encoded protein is CASSDAQAGWTGELFF.

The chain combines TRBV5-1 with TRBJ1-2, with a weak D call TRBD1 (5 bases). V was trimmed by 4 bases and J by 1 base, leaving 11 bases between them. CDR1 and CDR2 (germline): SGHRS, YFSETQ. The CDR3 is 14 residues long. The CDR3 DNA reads TGCGCCAGCAGCCCGGACACAAGTAACTATGGCTACACCTTC. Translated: CASSPDTSNYGYTF.

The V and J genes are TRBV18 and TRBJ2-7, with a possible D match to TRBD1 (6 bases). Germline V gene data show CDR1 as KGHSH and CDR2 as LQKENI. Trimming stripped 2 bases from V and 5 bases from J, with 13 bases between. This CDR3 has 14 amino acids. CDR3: CASSPKDSIHEQYF. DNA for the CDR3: TGTGCCAGCTCACCAAAGGACAGTATACACGAGCAGTACTTC.

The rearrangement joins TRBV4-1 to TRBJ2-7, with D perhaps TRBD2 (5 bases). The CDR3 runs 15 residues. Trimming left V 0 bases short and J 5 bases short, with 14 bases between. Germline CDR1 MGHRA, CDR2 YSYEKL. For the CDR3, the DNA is TGCGCCAGCAGCCAAGAAGGTGACGGAGGAGACGAGCAGTACTTC. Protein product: CASSQEGDGGDEQYF.

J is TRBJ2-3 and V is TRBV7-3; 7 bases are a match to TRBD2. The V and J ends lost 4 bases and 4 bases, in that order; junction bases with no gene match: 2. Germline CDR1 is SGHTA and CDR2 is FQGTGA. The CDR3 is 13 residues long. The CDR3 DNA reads TGTGCCAGCAGCTGGCTAGCGGCAGATACGCAGTATTTT. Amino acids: CASSWLAADTQYF. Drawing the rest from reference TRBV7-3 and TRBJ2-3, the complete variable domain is GAGVSQTPSNKVTEKGKYVELRCDPISGHTALYWYRQSLGQGPEFLIYFQGTGAADDSGLPNDRFFAVRPEGSVSTLKIQRTERGDSAVYLCASSWLAADTQYFGPGTRLTVL.

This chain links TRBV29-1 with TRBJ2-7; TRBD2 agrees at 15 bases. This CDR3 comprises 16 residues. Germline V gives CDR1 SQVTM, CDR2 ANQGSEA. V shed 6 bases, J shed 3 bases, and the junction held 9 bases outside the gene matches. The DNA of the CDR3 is TGCAGCGTATCCGGGACTAGCGGGAGGTTGGGCTACGAGCAGTACTTC. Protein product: CSVSGTSGRLGYEQYF.

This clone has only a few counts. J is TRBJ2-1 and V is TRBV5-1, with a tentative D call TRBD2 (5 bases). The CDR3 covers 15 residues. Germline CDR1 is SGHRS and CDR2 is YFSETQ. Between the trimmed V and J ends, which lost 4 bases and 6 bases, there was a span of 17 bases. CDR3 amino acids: CASSRSRNGINEQFF. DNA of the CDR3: TGCGCCAGCAGCCGAAGTCGGAACGGGATCAATGAGCAGTTCTTC.

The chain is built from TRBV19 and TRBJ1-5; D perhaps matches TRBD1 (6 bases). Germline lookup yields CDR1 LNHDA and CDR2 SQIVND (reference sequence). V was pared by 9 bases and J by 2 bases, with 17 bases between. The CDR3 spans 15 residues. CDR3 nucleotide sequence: TGTGCCAGCCACAGGGTTGGTTGGGGCAATCAGCCCCAGCATTTT. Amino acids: CASHRVGWGNQPQHF.

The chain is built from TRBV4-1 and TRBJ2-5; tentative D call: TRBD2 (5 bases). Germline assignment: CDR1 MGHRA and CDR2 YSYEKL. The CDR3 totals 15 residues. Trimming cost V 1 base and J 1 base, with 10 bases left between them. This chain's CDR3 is CASSQVFGGQETQYF. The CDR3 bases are TGCGCCAGCAGCCAAGTCTTTGGAGGCCAAGAGACCCAGTACTTC.

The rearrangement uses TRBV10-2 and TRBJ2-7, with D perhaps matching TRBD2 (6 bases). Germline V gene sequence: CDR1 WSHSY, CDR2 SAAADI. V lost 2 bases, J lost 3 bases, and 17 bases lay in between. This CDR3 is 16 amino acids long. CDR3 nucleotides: TGCGCCAGCAGTGAGGGACCGGGACTCCTTCTCTACGAGCAGTACTTC. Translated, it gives CASSEGPGLLLYEQYF.

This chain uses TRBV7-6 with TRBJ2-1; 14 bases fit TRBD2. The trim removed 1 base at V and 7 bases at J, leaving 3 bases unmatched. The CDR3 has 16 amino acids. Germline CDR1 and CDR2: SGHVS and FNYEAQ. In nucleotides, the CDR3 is TGTGCCAGCAGCTTAGGGGGGACTAGCGGGAGTAATGAGCAGTTCTTC. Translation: CASSLGGTSGSNEQFF.

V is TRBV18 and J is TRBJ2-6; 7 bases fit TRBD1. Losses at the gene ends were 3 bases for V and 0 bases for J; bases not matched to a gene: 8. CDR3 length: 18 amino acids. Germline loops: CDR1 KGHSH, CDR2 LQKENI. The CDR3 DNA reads TGTGCCAGCTCACCTTACGGTGGACAGGTCTCTGGGGCCAACGTCCTGACTTTC. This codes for CASSPYGGQVSGANVLTF.

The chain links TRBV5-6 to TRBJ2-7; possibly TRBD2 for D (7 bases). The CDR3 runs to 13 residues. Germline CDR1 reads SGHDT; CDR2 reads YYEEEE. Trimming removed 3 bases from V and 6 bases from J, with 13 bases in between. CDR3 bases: TGTGCCAGCAGCTCGTCGGGGGGCCTCGAGCAGTACGTC. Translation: CASSSSGGLEQYV.

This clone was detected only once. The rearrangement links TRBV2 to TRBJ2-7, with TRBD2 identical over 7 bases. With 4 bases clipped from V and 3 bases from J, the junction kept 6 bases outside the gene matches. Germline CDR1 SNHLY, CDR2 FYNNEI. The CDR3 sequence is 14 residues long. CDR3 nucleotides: TGTGCCAGCAGTGGGGGGGGTGGAAGCTACGAGCAGTACTTC. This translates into CASSGGGGSYEQYF. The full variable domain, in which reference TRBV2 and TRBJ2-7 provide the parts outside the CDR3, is EPEVTQTPSHQVTQMGQEVILRCVPISNHLYFYWYRQILGQKVEFLVSFYNNEISEKSEIFDDQFSVERPDGSNFTLKIRSTKLEDSAMYFCASSGGGGSYEQYFGPGTRLTVT.

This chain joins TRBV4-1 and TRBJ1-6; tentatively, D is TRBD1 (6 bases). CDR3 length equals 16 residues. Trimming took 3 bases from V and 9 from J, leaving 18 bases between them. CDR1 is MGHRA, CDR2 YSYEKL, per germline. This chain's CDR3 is CASSHPPDSAGSPLHF. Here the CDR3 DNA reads TGCGCCAGCAGCCACCCCCCGGACAGTGCCGGTTCACCCCTCCACTTT.

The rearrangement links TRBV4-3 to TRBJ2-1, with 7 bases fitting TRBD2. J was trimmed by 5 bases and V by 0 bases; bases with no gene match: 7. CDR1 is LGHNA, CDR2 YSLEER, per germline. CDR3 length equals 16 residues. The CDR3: CASSQEAQGGDNEQFF. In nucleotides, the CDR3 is TGCGCCAGCAGCCAAGAGGCGCAGGGAGGGGACAATGAGCAGTTCTTC.

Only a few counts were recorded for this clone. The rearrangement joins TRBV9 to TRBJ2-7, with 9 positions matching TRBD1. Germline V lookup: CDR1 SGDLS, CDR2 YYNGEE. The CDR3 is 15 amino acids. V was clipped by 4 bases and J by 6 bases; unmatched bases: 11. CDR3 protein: CASSLQDRGDGEQYF. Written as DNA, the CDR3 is TGTGCCAGCAGCCTACAAGACAGGGGGGATGGCGAGCAGTACTTC.

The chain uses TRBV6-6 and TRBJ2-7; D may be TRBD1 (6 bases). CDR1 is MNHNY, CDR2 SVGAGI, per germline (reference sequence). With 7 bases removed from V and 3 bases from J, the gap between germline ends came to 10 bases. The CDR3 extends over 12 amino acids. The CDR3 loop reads CASTGGGYEQYV. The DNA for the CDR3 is TGTGCCAGCACTGGGGGCGGCTACGAGCAGTACGTC.

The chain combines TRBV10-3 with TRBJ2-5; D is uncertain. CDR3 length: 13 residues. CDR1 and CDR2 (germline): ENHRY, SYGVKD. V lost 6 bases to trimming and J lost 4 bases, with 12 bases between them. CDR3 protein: CAISARSRETQYF. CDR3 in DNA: TGTGCCATCAGCGCTCGGAGTAGAGAGACCCAGTACTTC.

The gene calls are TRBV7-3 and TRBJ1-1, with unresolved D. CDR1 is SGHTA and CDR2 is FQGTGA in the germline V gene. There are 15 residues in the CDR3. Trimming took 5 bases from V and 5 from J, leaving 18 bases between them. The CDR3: CASSLGERVRTEAFF. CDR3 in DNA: TGTGCCAGCAGCCTAGGCGAGAGGGTGCGTACTGAAGCTTTCTTT.